A selection of T cell receptor beta chains follows, all from one sample in a study of tumor and adjacent non-tumor tissue in lung cancer. MiXCR, applied by TCRdb to the multiplex PCR reads, yields one record per CDR3 protein. Among 90,000 to 100,000 distinct CDR3 sequences, 80% were seen once, and the ten largest hold more than 25%. The source material was distant non-tumor lung tissue. Every receptor here comes from a man between 60 and 75 years old with small cell lung cancer. Both conserved end residues are part of each CDR3. The order of the fields is clone size, J gene, D gene, V gene, CDR3 DNA, CDR3 protein. D genes are given only for firm matches. Not every row has a clone size; where given, it reads once, few, many or a size class.

abundance: NA; j_gene: TRBJ2-7; d_gene: NA; v_gene: TRBV29-1; CDR3nt: TGCAGCGTTGGATATGACTCCTACGAGCAGTATTTC; CDR3aa: CSVGYDSYEQYF
abundance: NA; j_gene: TRBJ2-2; d_gene: NA; v_gene: TRBV5-5; CDR3nt: TGTGCCAGCAGCTACAGACAGCGCACCTGGGAGCTGTTTTTT; CDR3aa: CASSYRQRTWELFF
abundance: once; j_gene: TRBJ2-3; d_gene: TRBD2; v_gene: TRBV6-6; CDR3nt: TGTGCCAGCAGAAGACTAGCGTTAGGAACTATGGCGCAGTATTTT; CDR3aa: CASRRLALGTMAQYF
abundance: NA; j_gene: TRBJ2-3; d_gene: NA; v_gene: TRBV6-5; CDR3nt: TGTACTAGCAGCCAGCTAGACGGGGCAGATACGCAGTATTTT; CDR3aa: CTSSQLDGADTQYF
abundance: NA; j_gene: TRBJ2-4; d_gene: TRBD2; v_gene: TRBV7-9; CDR3nt: TGTGCCAGCAGCCCCACGGGGGGGACCAAAAACAGTCATTACTTC; CDR3aa: CASSPTGGTKNSHYF
abundance: NA; j_gene: TRBJ2-3; d_gene: TRBD2; v_gene: TRBV6-2/TRBV6-3; CDR3nt: TGTGCCAACAGTTGGTCTAGCGGCACATGTACGCAGTATTTT; CDR3aa: CANSWSSGTCTQYF
abundance: NA; j_gene: TRBJ2-1; d_gene: NA; v_gene: TRBV11-1; CDR3nt: TGTGTCAGTAGCTTAGAGAAGACGACCTACAATGAGCAGTTCTTC; CDR3aa: CVSSLEKTTYNEQFF
abundance: NA; j_gene: TRBJ2-7; d_gene: TRBD2; v_gene: TRBV6-2/TRBV6-3; CDR3nt: TGTGACGGCAAGATAGCGGGAGCCCCTATGGAGCAGTACTTT; CDR3aa: CDGKIAGAPMEQYF
abundance: NA; j_gene: TRBJ2-1; d_gene: NA; v_gene: TRBV5-6; CDR3nt: TGTGCCAGCACCTTGAGCAGGAGGGCCGTCAATGAGCAGTTCTTC; CDR3aa: CASTLSRRAVNEQFF
abundance: NA; j_gene: TRBJ1-1; d_gene: NA; v_gene: TRBV6-5; CDR3nt: TGTGCCAGCAGTTATAACACTGATGCTCTCTTT; CDR3aa: CASSYNTDALF
abundance: NA; j_gene: TRBJ2-2; d_gene: NA; v_gene: TRBV4-2; CDR3nt: TGTGCCAGTAGCCCGCCGGGACTGAACACCGGGGAGCTATTTTTT; CDR3aa: CASSPPGLNTGELFF
abundance: NA; j_gene: TRBJ2-7; d_gene: NA; v_gene: TRBV29-1; CDR3nt: TGCAGCCCCCGGGACTCCTCCTACGGGCAGTACTTC; CDR3aa: CSPRDSSYGQYF
abundance: NA; j_gene: TRBJ1-2; d_gene: NA; v_gene: TRBV6-1; CDR3nt: TGTCCCAGCAGTGAGTATACCTTGACAGGAGCACCCTATGGCTACACCTTC; CDR3aa: CPSSEYTLTGAPYGYTF
abundance: NA; j_gene: TRBJ1-1; d_gene: NA; v_gene: TRBV29-1; CDR3nt: TGCAGCGTAGGTGCCACTGAAGCTTTCTTT; CDR3aa: CSVGATEAFF
abundance: many; j_gene: TRBJ2-1; d_gene: TRBD2; v_gene: TRBV6-1; CDR3nt: TGTGCCAGCAGTGAAGCCCCGGGACTAGTAAACAATGAGCAGTTCTTC; CDR3aa: CASSEAPGLVNNEQFF
abundance: NA; j_gene: TRBJ1-5; d_gene: NA; v_gene: TRBV12-3/TRBV12-4; CDR3nt: TGTGCTAGCAGTCCCAACAGGCATGGTCAGCCCCAGCATTTT; CDR3aa: CASSPNRHGQPQHF
abundance: NA; j_gene: TRBJ2-1; d_gene: NA; v_gene: TRBV21-1; CDR3nt: TGTGCCAGCAGAGCCAAGGCCGGGAATAGCGATTACAATGAGCAGTTCTTC; CDR3aa: CASRAKAGNSDYNEQFF
abundance: NA; j_gene: TRBJ2-1; d_gene: NA; v_gene: TRBV11-1; CDR3nt: TGTGCCAGCAGCTCAGAATCGAGGACTACTGGGAGTGGTAATGGGCAGTTCTTC; CDR3aa: CASSSESRTTGSGNGQFF
abundance: NA; j_gene: TRBJ2-3; d_gene: TRBD2; v_gene: TRBV4-2; CDR3nt: TGTACCAGCAGCCGACATCTAGCGGGAGGCCTGGCAGATACGCAGTATTTT; CDR3aa: CTSSRHLAGGLADTQYF
abundance: NA; j_gene: TRBJ2-5; d_gene: NA; v_gene: TRBV29-1; CDR3nt: TGTAGCGTGTTGGACCGAAAGCAGGAGACCCAGTACTTC; CDR3aa: CSVLDRKQETQYF
abundance: NA; j_gene: TRBJ2-1; d_gene: TRBD2; v_gene: TRBV11-2; CDR3nt: TGTGCCAGCAGCCCGGGACTAGTGGGAGACAAAGAGCAGTTCTTC; CDR3aa: CASSPGLVGDKEQFF
abundance: NA; j_gene: TRBJ2-1; d_gene: TRBD2; v_gene: TRBV12-3/TRBV12-4; CDR3nt: TGTGACAGCAGTTTTGGGACTAGGGTAGGTAATGAGCAGTTCTTC; CDR3aa: CDSSFGTRVGNEQFF
abundance: NA; j_gene: TRBJ1-5; d_gene: NA; v_gene: TRBV6-8; CDR3nt: TGTGCCAGCAGCCGACGCGCCACCTGCGGCAATCAGCCCCAGCGTTTT; CDR3aa: CASSRRATCGNQPQRF
abundance: NA; j_gene: TRBJ2-1; d_gene: TRBD1; v_gene: TRBV29-1; CDR3nt: TGCAGCAGCTACCGGGACAGGGGTGAGCATTTCTTC; CDR3aa: CSSYRDRGEHFF
abundance: NA; j_gene: TRBJ2-1; d_gene: TRBD2; v_gene: TRBV12-3/TRBV12-4; CDR3nt: TGTGTCAGCAGTTTATATCAGCGGGAGAGCGGGGAGCAGTCCTTC; CDR3aa: CVSSLYQRESGEQSF
abundance: NA; j_gene: TRBJ2-1; d_gene: NA; v_gene: TRBV11-1; CDR3nt: TGTACCAGCACCTTAGAGAGGCCGACCTACAATGAGCAGTTCTTC; CDR3aa: CTSTLERPTYNEQFF
abundance: many; j_gene: TRBJ2-3; d_gene: TRBD2; v_gene: TRBV6-4; CDR3nt: TGTGCCAGCAGCCGACTAGCGGGAGATTTGGATACGCAGTATTTT; CDR3aa: CASSRLAGDLDTQYF
abundance: NA; j_gene: TRBJ2-4; d_gene: NA; v_gene: TRBV12-3/TRBV12-4; CDR3nt: TGTGACAGCAGTGAGGGGGGCGCGGCCAAAAACATTCAGTACTTC; CDR3aa: CDSSEGGAAKNIQYF
abundance: NA; j_gene: TRBJ2-7; d_gene: NA; v_gene: TRBV11-1; CDR3nt: TGTGCCAACAGCGGCGAGGGGCGCGAGCAGTACTTC; CDR3aa: CANSGEGREQYF
abundance: NA; j_gene: TRBJ2-5; d_gene: NA; v_gene: TRBV11-2; CDR3nt: TGTGCCAGCGGACCCTGGGAGGCGCACGACTTC; CDR3aa: CASGPWEAHDF
abundance: NA; j_gene: TRBJ2-5; d_gene: NA; v_gene: TRBV6-1; CDR3nt: TGTGCCAGCAGTTCTGGGGGTGACGAGGGGACCCAGTACTTC; CDR3aa: CASSSGGDEGTQYF
abundance: NA; j_gene: TRBJ1-5; d_gene: NA; v_gene: TRBV4-1; CDR3nt: TGCGCCAGCAGTCAGGGGATGACTCGGCCCCAGCATTTT; CDR3aa: CASSQGMTRPQHF
abundance: once; j_gene: TRBJ1-3; d_gene: NA; v_gene: TRBV5-1; CDR3nt: TGCACCAGCAGCGCCGGGGACCCAGGAAACACCATATATTTT; CDR3aa: CTSSAGDPGNTIYF
abundance: NA; j_gene: TRBJ2-1; d_gene: TRBD2; v_gene: TRBV20-1; CDR3nt: TGCAGTGCTAGGGGACTAGGGGGGTACAATGAGCGGTTCTTC; CDR3aa: CSARGLGGYNERFF
abundance: NA; j_gene: TRBJ1-2; d_gene: TRBD1; v_gene: TRBV6-5; CDR3nt: TGTGCCAGCAGATCTAATGACAGGGACGCTGGCCACACCTTC; CDR3aa: CASRSNDRDAGHTF
abundance: NA; j_gene: TRBJ2-3; d_gene: TRBD2; v_gene: TRBV4-2; CDR3nt: TGTGGCAACAGCCAACATCTAGCGGTAGGCCTGGCAGATACGCAGTATTTT; CDR3aa: CGNSQHLAVGLADTQYF
abundance: NA; j_gene: TRBJ2-3; d_gene: NA; v_gene: TRBV11-2; CDR3nt: TGTGCCAGCAGCTTAGTAGGTCTTCTCCGTATATATACGCAGTATTTT; CDR3aa: CASSLVGLLRIYTQYF